The rows below give T cell receptor beta chains drawn from one sample of a study of cytomegalovirus exposure and HLA in healthy donors. Some clones are missing from TCRdb's copy, which holds only in-frame ones; the method was immunoSEQ multiplex PCR. The sample records about 98,000 clones, about 83% being singletons. Sequenced sample: PBMCs. These receptors all stem from a woman under 40 in good health and CMV-seronegative. The CDR3 runs from the conserved cysteine through the conserved F or W. The order of the fields is CDR3 length, J gene, clone size, D gene, V gene, CDR3 DNA, CDR3 protein. D genes are given only for firm matches. For some rows the clone size is stated as once, few or many, or as a class when expanded; others skip it.

15	TRBJ1-1	NA	NA	TRBV18	TGTGCCAGCTCACCTTACGACGGGGGTGAGACTGAAGCTTTCTTT	CASSPYDGGETEAFF
18	TRBJ1-1	NA	NA	TRBV12-5	TGTGCTAGTGGTTTGCTATTGACCAGACAGGCCATGAACACTGAAGCTTTCTTT	CASGLLLTRQAMNTEAFF
12	TRBJ1-1	NA	TRBD1	TRBV7-9	TGTGCCAGCCGGGACAGATACACTGAAGCTTTCTTT	CASRDRYTEAFF
13	TRBJ2-7	NA	NA	TRBV9	TGTGCCAGCAGCGTAGGAGAAAACTACGAGCAGTACTTC	CASSVGENYEQYF
13	TRBJ1-1	once	NA	TRBV29-1	TGCAGCGTTGAGGGGGGTTGGGACACTGAAGCTTTCTTT	CSVEGGWDTEAFF
15	TRBJ2-7	NA	NA	TRBV10-3	TGTGCCATCAGTGACGGTGGACGGGAAACCTACGAGCAGTACTTC	CAISDGGRETYEQYF
17	TRBJ1-1	NA	NA	TRBV19	TGTGCCAGTAGTATGCCACAGGGTCCGAAAACGAACACTGAAGCTTTCTTT	CASSMPQGPKTNTEAFF
15	TRBJ1-2	NA	NA	TRBV19	TGTGCCAGTATCAGAGACAGCACTTTTAACTATGGCTACACCTTC	CASIRDSTFNYGYTF
11	TRBJ1-6	once	NA	TRBV6-1	TGTGCCAGCAACGACTATTCACCCCTCCACTTT	CASNDYSPLHF
14	TRBJ2-7	NA	TRBD1	TRBV4-3	TGCGCCAGCAGCCATTCGGACAGGGGCTACGAGCAGTACTTC	CASSHSDRGYEQYF
13	TRBJ1-4	NA	TRBD1	TRBV19	TGTGCCAGCGGACAGGGTGTGGGAGAAAAACTGTTTTTT	CASGQGVGEKLFF
17	TRBJ2-3	NA	TRBD2	TRBV7-2	TGTGCCAGCAGCCGGGGGCCCCTAGCGGGAGGCCCAGATACGCAGTATTTT	CASSRGPLAGGPDTQYF
12	TRBJ1-3	NA	NA	TRBV6-1	TGTGCCAGCAGGGTCGGTGGAAACACCATATATTTT	CASRVGGNTIYF
15	TRBJ1-4	few	TRBD1	TRBV29-1	TGCAGCGTTGAAGACTCAAGTCCAGGGGGTGAAAAACTGTTTTTT	CSVEDSSPGGEKLFF
15	TRBJ2-6	NA	NA	TRBV7-7	TGTGCTAGCAGCCCCCGGAGGGCTGGGGCCAACGTCCTGACTTTC	CASSPRRAGANVLTF
15	TRBJ2-5	NA	TRBD1	TRBV27	TGTGCCAGCAAACAAGCCTATGGGGGACAGGAGACCCAGTACTTC	CASKQAYGGQETQYF
13	TRBJ2-1	NA	TRBD1	TRBV6-5	TGTGCCACTCGATGGGGACAGTACAATGAGCAGTTCTTC	CATRWGQYNEQFF
16	TRBJ2-2	NA	NA	TRBV2	TGTGCCAGCAGTGTATCTGGCGGAGCGAACACCGGGGAGCTGTTTTTT	CASSVSGGANTGELFF
13	TRBJ2-5	NA	NA	TRBV14	TGTGCCAGCAGTAGACAGATCGAAGAGACCCAGTACTTC	CASSRQIEETQYF
16	TRBJ2-3	NA	TRBD2	TRBV2	TGTGCCAGCAGGGCCCTAGCGGGGGGTAGCACAGATACGCAGTATTTT	CASRALAGGSTDTQYF
16	TRBJ2-1	NA	TRBD2	TRBV5-5	TGTGCCAGCAGCTTGTTAATAGCGGGTTCATACAATGAGCAGTTCTTC	CASSLLIAGSYNEQFF
17	TRBJ2-2	NA	NA	TRBV4-3	TGCGCCAGCAGCCAAAAGGGGGGGGGCAGTGCCACCGGGGAGCTGTTTTTT	CASSQKGGGSATGELFF
13	TRBJ2-5	NA	NA	TRBV5-1	TGCGCCAGCAGCTTGGGGGAGATTGAGACCCAGTACTTC	CASSLGEIETQYF
12	TRBJ1-1	few	NA	TRBV29-1	TGCAGCGGACTGCGGTTCGCCACTGAAGCTTTCTTT	CSGLRFATEAFF
15	TRBJ2-5	NA	TRBD2	TRBV7-9	TGTGCCAGCAGCCACCCCTCGGGAGGAAGAGAGACCCAGTACTTC	CASSHPSGGRETQYF
17	TRBJ1-5	few	TRBD1	TRBV28	TGTGCCAGCAGTTCTCATACAGGGGGCAACGGAGGGCAGCCCCAGCATTTT	CASSSHTGGNGGQPQHF
12	TRBJ2-7	NA	NA	TRBV25-1	TGTGCCAGCAGAGCTACAGTTGGCGAGCAGTACTTC	CASRATVGEQYF
15	TRBJ2-7	NA	NA	TRBV19	TGTGCCAGTAGTTCTCCCTCCTCGGACAGCTACGAGCAGTACTTC	CASSSPSSDSYEQYF
14	TRBJ2-2	few	TRBD2	TRBV19	TGTGCCAGTAAGAGCACTAGCGGGACCGGGGAGCTGTTTTTT	CASKSTSGTGELFF
16	TRBJ1-4	NA	TRBD1	TRBV18	TGTGCCAGCTCACCACTTGGTGGACAGGGGAACGAAAAACTGTTTTTT	CASSPLGGQGNEKLFF
14	TRBJ1-2	few	NA	TRBV7-2	TGTGCCAGCAGCTTAGCGGTCCGGTACTATGGCTACACCTTC	CASSLAVRYYGYTF
13	TRBJ1-1	NA	NA	TRBV5-1	TGCGCCAGCAGCGCTACAGATAACACTGAAGCTTTCTTT	CASSATDNTEAFF
14	TRBJ2-3	NA	NA	TRBV2	TGTGCCAGTACAAACCTTCTTAGCACAGATACGCAGTATTTT	CASTNLLSTDTQYF
16	TRBJ2-5	NA	TRBD2	TRBV9	TGTGCCAGCAGCGTAAAGACTAGCGGGAGAGGGAAGACCCAGTACTTC	CASSVKTSGRGKTQYF
14	TRBJ2-3	once	TRBD1	TRBV10-1	TGCGCCAGCAGCCGGGACAGGGTACAGCATACGCAGTATTTT	CASSRDRVQHTQYF
15	TRBJ2-5	NA	TRBD2	TRBV5-1	TGCGCCAGCAGCACCAGCGGGAGTATGATTGAGACCCAGTACTTC	CASSTSGSMIETQYF
13	TRBJ1-2	NA	NA	TRBV11-2	TGTGCCAGCAGCTTAACACCTAACTATGGCTACACCTTC	CASSLTPNYGYTF
14	TRBJ1-5	NA	NA	TRBV28	TGTGCCAGCAGTTTATTCCCAGGGGTGCAGCCCCAGCATTTT	CASSLFPGVQPQHF
16	TRBJ1-1	NA	NA	TRBV6-4	TGTGCCAGCAAGCGGGGGGACGGGACACCGAACACTGAAGCTTTCTTT	CASKRGDGTPNTEAFF
15	TRBJ1-2	NA	NA	TRBV5-4	TGTGCCAGCAGCAATCGACAGGATAGCTATGTCGGCTACACCTTC	CASSNRQDSYVGYTF
13	TRBJ2-5	NA	NA	TRBV18	TGTGCCAGCTCACCACCGACGGGAGAGACCCAGTACTTC	CASSPPTGETQYF
14	TRBJ2-7	NA	TRBD1	TRBV19	TGTGCCAGTAGTATAGGGCAGGGGGCCTACGAGCAGTACTTC	CASSIGQGAYEQYF
16	TRBJ2-1	once	TRBD2	TRBV7-8	TGTGCCAGCAGCGCTGATACTGCGGGAGGACGCAATGAGCAGTTCTTC	CASSADTAGGRNEQFF
13	TRBJ1-1	NA	TRBD1	TRBV27	TGTGCCAGCAGCGCAGGGGGGCCCACTGAAGCTTTCTTT	CASSAGGPTEAFF
11	TRBJ1-6	NA	NA	TRBV4-1	TGCGCCAGCAGCGCCCGGGGGCCCCTCCACTTT	CASSARGPLHF
16	TRBJ2-7	NA	TRBD2	TRBV4-1	TGCGCCAGCAGCCCTTTTGGGACTAGCGGCGGTACGGGGCAGTACTTC	CASSPFGTSGGTGQYF
14	TRBJ1-1	NA	NA	TRBV27	TGTGCCAGCAGACCAATCAGTCCGAACACTGAAGCTTTCTTT	CASRPISPNTEAFF
16	TRBJ1-4	once	NA	TRBV7-9	TGTGCCAGCAGCCGAAACCTACAGGCCGGTGGGGAAAAACTGTTTTTT	CASSRNLQAGGEKLFF
16	TRBJ2-1	NA	TRBD2	TRBV29-1	TGCAGCGTTCAAACCGGGACTAGCGGGAGTAGGTATGAGCAGTTCTTC	CSVQTGTSGSRYEQFF
15	TRBJ1-6	NA	NA	TRBV6-1	TGTGCCAGCAGTGGCGACCCCCATCGGGATTCACCCCTCCACTTT	CASSGDPHRDSPLHF